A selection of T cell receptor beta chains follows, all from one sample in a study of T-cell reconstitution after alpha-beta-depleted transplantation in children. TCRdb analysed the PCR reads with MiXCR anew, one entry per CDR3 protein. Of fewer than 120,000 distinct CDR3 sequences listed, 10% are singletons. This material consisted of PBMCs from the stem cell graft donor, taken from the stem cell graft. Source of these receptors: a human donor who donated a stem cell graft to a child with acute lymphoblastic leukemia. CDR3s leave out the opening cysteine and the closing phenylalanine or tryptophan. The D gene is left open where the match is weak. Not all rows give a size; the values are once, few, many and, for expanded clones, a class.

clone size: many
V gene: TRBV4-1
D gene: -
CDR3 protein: ASSQEYNPNVEAF

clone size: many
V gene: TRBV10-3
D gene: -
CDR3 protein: AISVGQFYEQY

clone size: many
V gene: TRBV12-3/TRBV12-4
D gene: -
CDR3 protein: ASSSGSGTRGTQPQH

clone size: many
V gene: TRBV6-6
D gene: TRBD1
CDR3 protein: ASSHKTGAGHTEAF

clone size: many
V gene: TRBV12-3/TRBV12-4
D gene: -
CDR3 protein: ASRDPGDTQY

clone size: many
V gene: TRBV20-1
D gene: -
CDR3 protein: SARGDEYNEQF

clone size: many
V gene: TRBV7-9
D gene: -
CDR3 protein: ASSLDGNYNEKLF

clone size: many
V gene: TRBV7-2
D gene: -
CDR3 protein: ASRASGTDTQY

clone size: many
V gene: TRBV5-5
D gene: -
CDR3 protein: ASSSSSWGQTGELF

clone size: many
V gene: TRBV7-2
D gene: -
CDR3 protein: ASSHNTGELF

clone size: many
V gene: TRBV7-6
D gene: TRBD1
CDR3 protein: ASSTGQGSNEQF

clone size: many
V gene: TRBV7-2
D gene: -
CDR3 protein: ASSLAHTPSGYT

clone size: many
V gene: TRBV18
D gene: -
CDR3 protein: ASSAGIIQYNEQF

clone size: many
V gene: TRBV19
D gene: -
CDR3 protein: ASSILPGTEAF

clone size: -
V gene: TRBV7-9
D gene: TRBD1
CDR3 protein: ASSRPGGWNEQF

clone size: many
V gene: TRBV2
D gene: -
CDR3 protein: ASRGMSGLSYEQY

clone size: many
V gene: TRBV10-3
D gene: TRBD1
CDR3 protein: AISDFDRGQRAEAF

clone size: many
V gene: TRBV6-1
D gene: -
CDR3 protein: ASSEYSPLH

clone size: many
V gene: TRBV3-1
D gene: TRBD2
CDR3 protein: ASSQEGRGDNNEQF

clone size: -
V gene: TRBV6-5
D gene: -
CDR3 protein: ASSSGPYSYNEQF

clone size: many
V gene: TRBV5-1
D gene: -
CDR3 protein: ASSQASGKETQY

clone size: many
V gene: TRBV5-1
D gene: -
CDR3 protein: ASLPVSGSNYGYT

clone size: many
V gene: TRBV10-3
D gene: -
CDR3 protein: AISDPGQNTEAF

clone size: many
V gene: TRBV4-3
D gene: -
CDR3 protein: ASSQEWVSGNTIY

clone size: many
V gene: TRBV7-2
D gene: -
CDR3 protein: ASLDGGRYQETQY

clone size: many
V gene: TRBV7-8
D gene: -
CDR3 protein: ASSPRVNYGYT

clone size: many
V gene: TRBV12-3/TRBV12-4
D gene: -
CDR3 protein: ASSRGTSSYEQY

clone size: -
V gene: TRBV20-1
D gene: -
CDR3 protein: SAGGNEQY

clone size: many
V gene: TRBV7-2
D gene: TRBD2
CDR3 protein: ASSFSTSGRISEQF

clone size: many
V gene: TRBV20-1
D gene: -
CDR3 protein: SARDPGLNTGELF

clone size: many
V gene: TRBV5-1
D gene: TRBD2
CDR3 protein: ASSPGGGIQETQY

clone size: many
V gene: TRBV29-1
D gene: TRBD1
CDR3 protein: SVLRGQGNTGELF

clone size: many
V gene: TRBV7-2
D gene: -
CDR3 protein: ASSLGLELATDTQY

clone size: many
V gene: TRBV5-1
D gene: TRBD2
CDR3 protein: ASSWGNSGGRIPRGEQY

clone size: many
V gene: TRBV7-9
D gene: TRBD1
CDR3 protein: ASSPGTGTLSGDTQY